These 29 T cell receptor beta chains came from one sample sequenced in a study of T cell responses to AZD1222 COVID-19 vaccine. Profiled with immunoSEQ multiplex PCR; TCRdb holds only in-frame clones, not every one. The sample includes around 120,000 clones, approximately 90% of them seen just once. Source: peripheral blood, taken on day 0 of AZD1222 vaccination. The receptors come from an adult in good health.

This chain uses TRBV28 with TRBJ1-1; D possibly corresponds to TRBD1 (5 bases). Deletions cut 7 bases from V and 1 base from J, with 10 bases between. The CDR3 spans 13 residues. The germline CDR1 and CDR2 sequences are MDHEN and SYDVKM. The CDR3 sequence: CASTPTGNTEAFF. CDR3 nucleotide sequence: TGTGCCAGCACCCCAACAGGGAACACTGAAGCTTTCTTT.

This clone has just one count. This rearrangement joins TRBV28 to TRBJ2-2; D is unresolved. The CDR3 length is 14 residues. CDR1 and CDR2 from the germline V gene are MDHEN and SYDVKM. V lost 4 bases to trimming and J lost 2 bases, with 8 bases between them. As DNA, the CDR3 is TGTGCCAGCAGTTGGCCAGGCAACACCGGGGAGCTGTTTTTT. The encoded protein is CASSWPGNTGELFF.

The chain's CDR3 is CASSLQGFRYEQYF. The CDR3, as DNA: TGTGCCAGCAGTTTACAGGGTTTTCGGTACGAGCAGTACTTC. The V call is TRBV27, the J call TRBJ2-7; tentatively, D is TRBD1 (5 bases). Trimming removed 2 bases from V and 4 bases from J, with 12 bases in between. The CDR3 sequence is 14 residues long. Germline CDR1 reads MNHEY; CDR2 reads SMNVEV (reference sequence).

V and J are TRBV18 and TRBJ2-7; D gene uncertain. Trimming took 0 bases from V and 0 from J, leaving 12 bases between them. Per the germline V gene, CDR1 is KGHSH and CDR2 is LQKENI. This CDR3 is 16 amino acids long. In nucleotides, the CDR3 is TGTGCCAGCTCACCACCTAGCCAGGCGAGCTCCTACGAGCAGTACTTC. Its translation is CASSPPSQASSYEQYF. The complete variable domain, with remaining parts taken from reference TRBV18 and TRBJ2-7, reads NAGVMQNPRHLVRRRGQEARLRCSPMKGHSHVYWYRQLPEEGLKFMVYLQKENIIDESGMPKERFSAEFPKEGPSILRIQQVVRGDSAAYFCASSPPSQASSYEQYFGPGTRLTVT.

The chain carries TRBV14 and TRBJ1-4, with 8 bases that match TRBD1. This CDR3 spans 16 amino acids. Germline loops: CDR1 SGHDN, CDR2 FVKESK. V lost 4 bases, J lost 5 bases, and 9 bases stayed unmatched. In DNA form, the CDR3 reads TGTGCCAGCAGCCTCTTAGGACAGGGAGGCAATGAAAAACTGTTTTTT. It specifies CASSLLGQGGNEKLFF.

Here the CDR3 DNA reads TGTGCCAGTAGTCGACAGGGGGTGGACACCGGGGAGCTGTTTTTT. Its protein product is CASSRQGVDTGELFF. The chain joins TRBV19 to TRBJ2-2, with 9 bases that match TRBD1. Losses at the gene ends were 5 bases for V and 3 bases for J; bases not matched to a gene: 4. This CDR3 contains 15 residues. Germline V gives CDR1 LNHDA, CDR2 SQIVND (reference sequence). Filled out from reference TRBV19 and TRBJ2-2, the complete variable domain reads DGGITQSPKYLFRKEGQNVTLSCEQNLNHDAMYWYRQDPGQGLRLIYYSQIVNDFQKGDIAEGYSVSREKKESFPLTVTSAQKNPTAFYLCASSRQGVDTGELFFGEGSRLTVL.

The CDR3 here is CASSLTGASFF. The DNA for the CDR3 is TGTGCCAGCAGTTTAACCGGTGCGTCTTTCTTT. The chain is built from TRBV12-3 or TRBV12-4 and TRBJ1-1; unclear D gene. This CDR3 has 11 amino acids. Trimming left V 2 bases short and J 12 bases short, with 10 bases between.

The V call is TRBV7-9, the J call TRBJ2-1, with TRBD1 as a possible D gene (6 bases). V was trimmed by 5 bases and J by 6 bases, leaving 23 bases between them. In germline, CDR1 is SEHNR, CDR2 FQNEAQ (reference sequence). The CDR3 runs 17 residues. The CDR3 DNA is TGTGCCAGCAGCCTGCACCCAGGACAGATAACGTTCAATGAGCAGTTCTTC. Translating it yields CASSLHPGQITFNEQFF.

CDR3 sequence reads: CASSQDWGTYNEQFF. The DNA for the CDR3 is TGTGCCAGCAGCCAAGATTGGGGGACTTACAATGAGCAGTTCTTC. The V and J genes are TRBV14 and TRBJ2-1; perhaps TRBD2 as D (6 bases). CDR1 is SGHDN and CDR2 is FVKESK in the germline V gene. The CDR3 sequence is 15 residues long. The V end was cut by 0 bases, the J end by 4 bases, with 10 bases between. Using reference TRBV14 and TRBJ2-1 for the parts outside the CDR3, the full variable domain is EAGVTQFPSHSVIEKGQTVTLRCDPISGHDNLYWYRRVMGKEIKFLLHFVKESKQDESGMPNNRFLAERTGGTYSTLKVQPAELEDSGVYFCASSQDWGTYNEQFFGPGTRLTVL.

V usage is TRBV25-1 and J usage is TRBJ2-7; D is possibly TRBD1 or TRBD2 (5 bases each). This CDR3 spans 13 amino acids. CDR1 is MGHDK and CDR2 is SYGVNS in the germline V gene. With 2 bases removed from V and 5 bases from J, the gap between germline ends came to 10 bases. Here the CDR3 reads CASSEMGVNEQYF. As DNA, the CDR3 is TGTGCCAGCAGTGAAATGGGGGTTAACGAGCAGTACTTC.

The chain combines TRBV6-5 with TRBJ2-7; no definite D call. Trimming left V 2 bases short and J 0 bases short, with 5 bases between. Germline lookup yields CDR1 MNHEY and CDR2 SVGAGI. The CDR3 has 13 residues. The CDR3: CASSYGASYEQYF. The CDR3 nucleotides read TGTGCCAGCAGTTACGGCGCCTCCTACGAGCAGTACTTC.

The chain employs TRBV5-5 and TRBJ1-3; D unclear. Germline values: CDR1 SGHKS, CDR2 YYEKEE (reference sequence). V dropped 4 bases and J dropped 0 bases, with 14 bases sitting between them. The CDR3 runs 16 residues. The CDR3 region has the DNA TGTGCCAGCAGCCGGGCCACTTCGACCTCTGGAAACACCATATATTTT. Translating gives CASSRATSTSGNTIYF.

The gene calls are TRBV7-9 and TRBJ2-5, with TRBD1 as a possible D gene (7 bases). This CDR3 spans 17 amino acids. V was pared by 4 bases and J by 1 base, with 19 bases between. CDR1 and CDR2 (germline): SEHNR, FQNEAQ (reference sequence). The CDR3 sequence is CASSSGQLVAAQETQYF. The CDR3 DNA is TGTGCCAGCAGCTCGGGACAGCTTGTAGCGGCCCAAGAGACCCAGTACTTC.

V usage is TRBV6-5 and J usage is TRBJ2-6; a possible D gene is TRBD1 (5 bases). The germline gives CDR1 MNHEY, CDR2 SVGAGI. Deletions cut 10 bases from V and 1 base from J, with 8 bases between. This CDR3 has 13 amino acids. CDR3 protein: CATDSSGANVLTF. CDR3 nucleotides: TGTGCCACCGACAGTTCTGGGGCCAACGTCCTGACTTTC.

This chain links TRBV3-1 (or the pseudogene TRBV3-2) with TRBJ1-3, with D possibly matching TRBD1 (5 bases). V was clipped by 2 bases and J by 3 bases, with 8 bases between them. CDR1 is LGHDT, CDR2 YNNKEL, per germline (reference sequence). This CDR3 contains 14 residues. DNA of the CDR3: TGTGCCAGCAGCCAACTCAGGGATGGAAACACCATATATTTT. Translating it yields CASSQLRDGNTIYF.

The rearrangement joins TRBV11-3 to TRBJ2-1; 9 nucleotides align to TRBD2. The V gene's germline CDR1 is SGHNT and CDR2 YENEEA. V shed 5 bases, J shed 8 bases, and the junction held 10 bases outside the gene matches. The CDR3 extends over 15 amino acids. The CDR3 here is CASSRRLAEGDEQFF. Here the CDR3 DNA reads TGTGCCAGCAGCCGGAGACTAGCGGAGGGGGATGAGCAGTTCTTC.

The chain employs TRBV5-1 and TRBJ2-5; 8 bases map to TRBD1. Trimming took 4 bases from V and 5 from J; bases not matched to a gene: 13. Germline V gives CDR1 SGHRS, CDR2 YFSETQ. The CDR3 is made up of 16 amino acids. The CDR3 DNA reads as TGCGCCAGCAGCCTCGGACAGGGTTCTTCCGGGGAGACCCAGTACTTC. As protein: CASSLGQGSSGETQYF.

The chain joins TRBV6-5 to TRBJ2-5, with 7 bases lining up with TRBD2. Germline trimming cut 7 bases from V and 2 bases from J; bases unmatched to any gene: 10. This CDR3 has 15 amino acids. Germline values: CDR1 MNHEY, CDR2 SVGAGI. The chain's CDR3 is CASKGRGTPQETQYF. The CDR3 coding sequence is TGTGCCAGCAAGGGGAGGGGAACCCCACAAGAGACCCAGTACTTC.

This chain connects TRBV27 to TRBJ1-4, with TRBD1 as a possible D gene (6 bases). V was pared by 5 bases and J by 5 bases, with 21 bases between. The CDR3 is 17 amino acids. Germline V lookup: CDR1 MNHEY, CDR2 SMNVEV (reference sequence). The CDR3 DNA sequence: TGTGCCAGCAGTCTAACCCCCCCGGGGGGGGGCAATGAAAAACTGTTTTTT. Translated, it gives CASSLTPPGGGNEKLFF.

This clone has more than one count but fewer than ten. V gene TRBV5-5 combines with J gene TRBJ1-4; D possibly corresponds to TRBD1 (5 bases). Germline CDR1 SGHKS, CDR2 YYEKEE (reference sequence). The CDR3 covers 13 residues. The V end lost 4 bases, the J end lost 8 bases, and 12 bases lay between the germline ends. CDR3: CASSLLGGEKLFF. The CDR3 bases are TGTGCCAGCAGCCTCCTGGGGGGGGAAAAACTGTTTTTT. The whole variable domain, remainder taken from reference TRBV5-5 and TRBJ1-4, is DAGVTQSPTHLIKTRGQQVTLRCSPISGHKSVSWYQQVLGQGPQFIFQYYEKEERGRGNFPDRFSARQFPNYSSELNVNALLLGDSALYLCASSLLGGEKLFFGSGTQLSVL.

This chain links TRBV30 with TRBJ1-4, with TRBD1 as a possible D gene (5 bases). CDR1 GTSNPN and CDR2 SVGIG come from the germline V gene (reference sequence). The CDR3 consists of 15 residues. Trimming removed 4 bases from V and 0 bases from J, with 12 bases in between. The CDR3 region is CAWKGADATNEKLFF. The CDR3, as DNA: TGTGCCTGGAAAGGGGCCGACGCAACTAATGAAAAACTGTTTTTT. Combining the CDR3 with reference TRBV30 and TRBJ1-4 gives the whole variable domain SQTIHQWPATLVQPVGSPLSLECTVEGTSNPNLYWYRQAAGRGLQLLFYSVGIGQISSEVPQNLSASRPQDRQFILSSKKLLLSDSGFYLCAWKGADATNEKLFFGSGTQLSVL.

This clone was counted a few times. The V gene is TRBV6-5, the J gene TRBJ1-1, with 10 bases fitting TRBD1. Germline CDR1 and CDR2: MNHEY and SVGAGI. This CDR3 is 16 amino acids long. Trimming removed 0 bases from V and 3 bases from J; junction bases left unmatched: 4. This CDR3 is CASSYSMGTGDTEAFF. DNA of the CDR3: TGTGCCAGCAGTTACTCGATGGGGACAGGGGACACTGAAGCTTTCTTT.

V usage is TRBV7-3 and J usage is TRBJ2-7; D is uncertain. Germline CDR1 SGHTA, CDR2 FQGTGA. The CDR3 is made up of 16 amino acids. The V gene lost 4 bases and the J gene lost 3 bases, with 19 bases spanning the gap. CDR3 amino acids: CASSSGPMSGYYEQYF. DNA for the CDR3: TGTGCCAGCAGCTCCGGCCCCATGTCGGGCTACTACGAGCAGTACTTC.

This clone was detected many times. The chain carries TRBV5-1 and TRBJ2-7; the match to TRBD1 covers 10 bases. The CDR3 loop spans 15 amino acids. The V gene end was trimmed by 3 bases and the J gene end by 3 bases; junction bases not matched to a gene: 6. The germline CDR1 and CDR2 sequences are SGHRS and YFSETQ. The DNA for the CDR3 is TGCGCCAGCAGCTGGGACAGGGGAGATCACTACGAGCAGTACTTC. The encoded protein is CASSWDRGDHYEQYF. Based on the CDR3 plus reference TRBV5-1 and TRBJ2-7, the full variable domain is KAGVTQTPRYLIKTRGQQVTLSCSPISGHRSVSWYQQTPGQGLQFLFEYFSETQRNKGNFPGRFSGRQFSNSRSEMNVSTLELGDSALYLCASSWDRGDHYEQYFGPGTRLTVT.

This clone is a singleton in its sample. The CDR3 sequence: CASSLSGRATDTQYF. CDR3 bases: TGTGCCAGCAGCCTGAGCGGGAGGGCCACAGATACGCAGTATTTT. The chain employs TRBV3-1 (or the pseudogene TRBV3-2) and TRBJ2-3, with 10 bases matching TRBD2. The V gene end was trimmed by 4 bases and the J gene end by 2 bases; junction bases not matched to a gene: 3. Germline CDR1 reads LGHDT; CDR2 reads YNNKEL (reference sequence). The CDR3 has 15 amino acids.

The chain joins TRBV5-8 to TRBJ1-1; D perhaps matches TRBD1 (6 bases). Germline V gene lookup returns CDR1 SGHTS and CDR2 YDEGEE. V lost 4 bases, J lost 2 bases, and 18 bases lay in between. This CDR3 comprises 16 residues. As DNA, the CDR3 is TGTGCCAGCAGCCTCGACTATACAGGGATAAACACTGAAGCTTTCTTT. Translation gives CASSLDYTGINTEAFF.

The chain uses TRBV6-5 and TRBJ1-4; 9 bases are shared with TRBD1. Germline values: CDR1 MNHEY, CDR2 SVGAGI. The V segment lost 6 bases and the J segment 8 bases; nucleotides outside the gene matches: 7. This CDR3 comprises 14 residues. CDR3 loop: CASRGGTGLEKLFF. The CDR3 nucleotides are TGTGCCAGCAGAGGGGGGACAGGGCTAGAAAAACTGTTTTTT.

This chain connects TRBV4-3 to TRBJ2-1; no reliable D call. Germline lookup yields CDR1 LGHNA and CDR2 YSLEER. Trimming cost V 0 bases and J 9 bases, with 12 bases left between them. The CDR3 sequence is 14 residues long. CDR3 nucleotide sequence: TGCGCCAGCAGCCAAGAAAGAAGCAGGCCTGAGCAGTTCTTC. Translation gives CASSQERSRPEQFF.

V and J are TRBV6-2 or TRBV6-3 and TRBJ2-3; possible D gene TRBD2, 7 bases. CDR1 and CDR2 (germline): MNHEY, SVGEGT. This CDR3 comprises 17 residues. Trimming stripped 0 bases from V and 1 base from J, with 14 bases between. The CDR3 loop is CASSYSPRGAGTDTQYF. The CDR3 DNA sequence: TGTGCCAGCAGTTACTCCCCCCGGGGGGCCGGCACAGATACGCAGTATTTT.